Listed here are 17 T cell receptor beta chains from one sample, sequenced in a study of blood T cell repertoires in COVID-19 (dated by TCRdb to about 2020). The library was produced with the immunoSEQ multiplex PCR assay. The clones in this table, taken by TCRdb from immuneACCESS, are in-frame only. Not every clone is retained; where verified, under half of the shortfall comes from an unresolved V gene, and the cause of the rest is unknown. Recorded for this sample are approximately 200,000 clones; almost 90% of them occurred a single time. Jointly, the top ten make up around 1.5% of the sample. The sequenced material came from peripheral blood. Every receptor here comes from a man younger than 30 with active or convalescent COVID-19.

The chain links TRBV11-2 to TRBJ1-5; D is undetermined. Trimming cost V 3 bases and J 5 bases, with 11 bases left between them. In germline, CDR1 is SGHAT, CDR2 FQNNGV. The CDR3 consists of 14 residues. CDR3 nucleotide sequence: TGTGCCAGCAGCTTCGGGAGGGCGGATCAGCCCCAGCATTTT. It yields the protein CASSFGRADQPQHF.

CDR3 amino acids: CSASPSGGYTF. CDR3 nucleotide sequence: TGCAGTGCTAGTCCATCCGGTGGCTACACCTTC. The chain recombines TRBV20-1 with TRBJ1-2; no firm D call. Germline V gene data show CDR1 as DFQATT and CDR2 as SNEGSKA (reference sequence). V lost 3 bases, J lost 7 bases, and 9 bases lay in between. The CDR3 is 11 residues long.

This clone was found once. CDR3 sequence reads: CAISPSGEQYF. The CDR3 nucleotides are TGTGCCATCAGTCCCTCGGGCGAGCAGTACTTC. V is TRBV10-3 and J is TRBJ2-7; D gene ambiguous. The ends were cut back, 5 bases at V and 6 bases at J, with 8 bases in the middle. The CDR3 runs 11 residues. The V gene's germline CDR1 is ENHRY and CDR2 SYGVKD.

In this sample, this clone turned up once. The J gene is TRBJ1-2, the V gene TRBV3-1 (or the pseudogene TRBV3-2); 7 nucleotides match TRBD1. Germline V gene sequence: CDR1 LGHDT, CDR2 YNNKEL (reference sequence). The V and J ends lost 7 bases and 4 bases, in that order; junction bases with no gene match: 9. CDR3 length equals 14 residues. CDR3 loop: CASTPPGQPYGYTF. CDR3 DNA sequence: TGTGCCAGCACCCCCCCGGGACAGCCCTATGGCTACACCTTC.

The chain is built from TRBV19 and TRBJ1-2; D gene unclear. With 2 bases removed from V and 8 bases from J, the gap between germline ends came to 15 bases. Per the germline V gene, CDR1 is LNHDA and CDR2 is SQIVND (reference sequence). This CDR3 comprises 14 residues. The CDR3 bases are TGTGCCAGTAGTATACCACGGTCCGGGTACGGCTACACCTTC. As protein: CASSIPRSGYGYTF.

The chain recombines TRBV9 with TRBJ2-7; 8 bases fit TRBD1. CDR1 and CDR2 (germline): SGDLS, YYNGEE. V was pared by 4 bases and J by 3 bases, with 3 bases of the junction left unmatched. The CDR3 extends over 13 amino acids. CDR3 region: CASSPGTGYEQYF. As DNA, the CDR3 is TGTGCCAGCAGCCCTGGGACAGGCTACGAGCAGTACTTC.

This rearrangement joins TRBV27 to TRBJ1-2; 8 nucleotides agree with TRBD1. The germline V gene has CDR1 MNHEY and CDR2 SMNVEV (reference sequence). V lost 6 bases to trimming and J lost 8 bases; unmatched junction nucleotides: 8. CDR3 length equals 13 residues. The CDR3 nucleotides read TGTGCCAGCAGGGACAGGGTAACTATGGGCTACACCTTC. It translates to CASRDRVTMGYTF.

The chain joins TRBV3-1 (or the pseudogene TRBV3-2) to TRBJ2-7; 10 positions match TRBD2. V lost 6 bases, J lost 7 bases, and 12 bases stayed unmatched. Germline V gene data show CDR1 as LGHDT and CDR2 as YNNKEL (reference sequence). The CDR3 has 15 residues. The CDR3 bases are TGTGCCAGCAGTACCCAACTAGCGGGGAATCGGGAGCAGTACTTC. Amino acid sequence: CASSTQLAGNREQYF.

The V and J genes are TRBV7-3 and TRBJ2-1, with 8 nucleotides matching TRBD2. The junction had 6 bases not matched to a gene; V was cut back by 2 bases and J by 0 bases. The CDR3 length is 17 residues. Per germline, CDR1 SGHTA and CDR2 FQGTGA. Here the CDR3 reads CASSLPGLAGSYNEQFF. CDR3 coding DNA: TGTGCCAGCAGCTTACCAGGACTAGCCGGCTCCTACAATGAGCAGTTCTTC.

This clone occurred once. This rearrangement joins TRBV19 to TRBJ1-2, with 7 positions matching TRBD1. Germline V gene sequence: CDR1 LNHDA, CDR2 SQIVND (reference sequence). Trimming at V came to 9 bases and at J to 5 bases, leaving 9 bases not matched to a gene. The CDR3 is made up of 13 amino acids. CDR3 sequence reads: CASGLGQRYGYTF. The CDR3 region has the DNA TGTGCCAGCGGGTTGGGACAGAGATATGGCTACACCTTC.

This clone was seen only a few times. The DNA for the CDR3 is TGTGCCAGCAGTACTACCGCACGGGGGCCCCAGCATTTT. Translation: CASSTTARGPQHF. This chain joins TRBV28 and TRBJ1-5; no reliable D call. The V end lost 5 bases, the J end lost 9 bases, and 14 bases lay between the germline ends. The CDR3 loop spans 13 amino acids. From germline, CDR1 is MDHEN and CDR2 SYDVKM.

The V gene is TRBV15, the J gene TRBJ1-3, with 8 bases identical to TRBD1. This CDR3 region has 17 residues. Germline loops: CDR1 LNHNV, CDR2 YYDKDF (reference sequence). Unmatched junction bases numbered 12, after V lost 3 bases and J lost 5 bases. The chain's CDR3 is CATSREGGTGQRNTIYF. CDR3 coding DNA: TGTGCCACCAGCAGGGAGGGAGGGACAGGACAACGAAACACCATATATTTT. Looking up the rest from reference TRBV15 and TRBJ1-3 gives the full variable domain: DAMVIQNPRYQVTQFGKPVTLSCSQTLNHNVMYWYQQKSSQAPKLLFHYYDKDFNNEADTPDNFQSRRPNTSFCFLDIRSPGLGDTAMYLCATSREGGTGQRNTIYFGEGSWLTVV.

This clone was observed a single time. This chain connects TRBV5-1 to TRBJ1-4; 10 nucleotides agree with TRBD1. The CDR3 is 16 residues long. The V gene end was trimmed by 1 base and the J gene end by 8 bases; junction bases not matched to a gene: 8. The germline CDR1 and CDR2 sequences are SGHRS and YFSETQ. CDR3 nucleotide sequence: TGCGCCAGCAGCTTGAGCGGGACAGGGGTGGGAGAAAAACTGTTTTTT. Translation gives CASSLSGTGVGEKLFF.

The rearrangement uses TRBV12-3 or TRBV12-4 and TRBJ2-1; TRBD2 is a possible D gene (5 bases). V was clipped by 5 bases and J by 4 bases, with 9 bases between them. This CDR3 has 13 amino acids. CDR3 nucleotide sequence: TGTGCCAGCAGTCATCGAGGGTACAATGAGCAGTTCTTC. Its protein product is CASSHRGYNEQFF.

The rearrangement links TRBV27 to TRBJ2-1, with 12 bases that match TRBD2. CDR1 MNHEY and CDR2 SMNVEV come from the germline V gene (reference sequence). J was trimmed by 2 bases and V by 5 bases; bases with no gene match: 13. The CDR3 contains 19 residues. CDR3 bases: TGTGCCAGCAGTCTCCGGGGGACTAGCGGGCCGCCCACCTACAATGAGCAGTTCTTC. Its translation: CASSLRGTSGPPTYNEQFF.

This chain uses TRBV7-2 with TRBJ2-4; a weak D match, TRBD2 (6 bases). V lost 1 base to trimming and J lost 9 bases, with 28 bases between them. Germline CDR1 and CDR2: SGHTA and FQGNSA. CDR3 length: 19 amino acids. Here the CDR3 DNA reads TGTGCCAGCAGCTTAGGGAGGTCTTACGGCGGGAACCTCCAGGCCATTCAGTACTTC. Protein product: CASSLGRSYGGNLQAIQYF.

The chain joins TRBV21-1 to TRBJ2-5; TRBD2 reflects the table's D call only, with no check against the DNA. TRBV21-1 is noted as a pseudogene. This CDR3 comprises 17 residues. In DNA, the CDR3 is TGTGCCAGCAGCAAAGAGCGGGCAGGTCGGTTCCAAGAGACCCAGTACTTC. The encoded protein is CASSKERAGRFQETQYF.